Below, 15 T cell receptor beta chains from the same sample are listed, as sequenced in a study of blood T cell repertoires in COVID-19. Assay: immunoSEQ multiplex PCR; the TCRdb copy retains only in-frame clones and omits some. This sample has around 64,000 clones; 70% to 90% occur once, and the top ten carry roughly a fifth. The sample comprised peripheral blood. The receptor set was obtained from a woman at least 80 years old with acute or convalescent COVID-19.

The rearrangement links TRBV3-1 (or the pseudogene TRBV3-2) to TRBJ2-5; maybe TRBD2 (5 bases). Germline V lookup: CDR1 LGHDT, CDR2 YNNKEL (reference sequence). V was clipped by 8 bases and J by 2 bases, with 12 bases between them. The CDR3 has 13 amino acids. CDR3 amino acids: CASVRTQQETQYF. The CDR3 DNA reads TGTGCCAGCGTGAGGACTCAACAAGAGACCCAGTACTTC.

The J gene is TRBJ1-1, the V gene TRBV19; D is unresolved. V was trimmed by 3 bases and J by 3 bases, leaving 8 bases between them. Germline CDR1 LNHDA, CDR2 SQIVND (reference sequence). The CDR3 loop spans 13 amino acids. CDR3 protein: CASSMVTYTEAFF. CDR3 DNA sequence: TGTGCCAGTAGTATGGTCACTTACACTGAAGCTTTCTTT.

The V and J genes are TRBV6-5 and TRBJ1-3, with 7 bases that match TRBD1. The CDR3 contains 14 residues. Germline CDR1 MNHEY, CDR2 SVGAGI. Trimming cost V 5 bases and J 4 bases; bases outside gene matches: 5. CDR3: CASSTTGAGNTIYF. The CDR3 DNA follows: TGTGCCAGCAGTACTACAGGGGCCGGAAACACCATATATTTT.

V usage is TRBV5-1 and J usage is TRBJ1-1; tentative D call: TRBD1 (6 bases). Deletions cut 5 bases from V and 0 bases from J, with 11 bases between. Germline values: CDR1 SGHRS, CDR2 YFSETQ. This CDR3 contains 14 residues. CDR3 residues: CASSRTAMNTEAFF. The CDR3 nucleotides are TGCGCCAGCAGTAGGACAGCCATGAACACTGAAGCTTTCTTT.

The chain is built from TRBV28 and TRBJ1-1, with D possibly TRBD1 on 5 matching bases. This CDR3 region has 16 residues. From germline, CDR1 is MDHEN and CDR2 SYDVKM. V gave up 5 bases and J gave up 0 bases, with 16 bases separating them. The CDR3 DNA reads TGTGCCAGCAGTCGCCCCTGGGGCAGCGTGAACACTGAAGCTTTCTTT. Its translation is CASSRPWGSVNTEAFF.

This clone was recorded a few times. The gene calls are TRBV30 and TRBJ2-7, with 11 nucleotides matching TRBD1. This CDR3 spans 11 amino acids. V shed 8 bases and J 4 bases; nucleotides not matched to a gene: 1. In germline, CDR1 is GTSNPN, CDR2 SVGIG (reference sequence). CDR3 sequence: CAGTGGYEQYF. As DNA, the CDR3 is TGTGCCGGGACAGGGGGTTACGAGCAGTACTTC.

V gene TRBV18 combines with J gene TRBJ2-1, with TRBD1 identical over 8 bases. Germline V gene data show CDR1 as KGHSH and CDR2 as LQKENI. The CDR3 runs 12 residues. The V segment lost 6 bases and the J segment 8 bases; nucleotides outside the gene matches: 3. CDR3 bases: TGTGCCAGCTCCCAGACAGGGGATGAGCAGTTCTTC. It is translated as CASSQTGDEQFF.

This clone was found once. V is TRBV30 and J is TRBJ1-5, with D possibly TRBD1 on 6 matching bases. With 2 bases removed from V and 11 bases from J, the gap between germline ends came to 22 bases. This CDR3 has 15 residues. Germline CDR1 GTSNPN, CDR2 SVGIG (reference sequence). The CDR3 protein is CAWSLQTGTSTSQHF. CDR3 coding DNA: TGTGCCTGGAGTCTACAGACCGGGACATCAACGTCCCAGCATTTT.

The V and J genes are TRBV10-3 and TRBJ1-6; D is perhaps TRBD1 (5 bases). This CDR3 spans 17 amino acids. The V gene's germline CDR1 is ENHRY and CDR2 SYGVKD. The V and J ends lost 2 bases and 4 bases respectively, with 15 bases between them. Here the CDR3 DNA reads TGTGCCATCAGTGAGAGTTCCAGGGCGGTATATAATTCACCCCTCCACTTT. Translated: CAISESSRAVYNSPLHF.

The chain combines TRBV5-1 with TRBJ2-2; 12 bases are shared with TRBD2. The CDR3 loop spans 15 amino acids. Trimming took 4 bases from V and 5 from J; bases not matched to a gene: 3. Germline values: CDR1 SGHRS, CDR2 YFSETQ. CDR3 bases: TGCGCCAGCAGCCCTCTAGCGGGGGGGACCGGGGAGCTGTTTTTT. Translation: CASSPLAGGTGELFF.

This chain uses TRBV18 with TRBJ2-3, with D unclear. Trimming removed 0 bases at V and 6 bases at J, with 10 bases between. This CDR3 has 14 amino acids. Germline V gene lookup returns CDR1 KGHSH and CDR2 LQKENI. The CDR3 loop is CASSPPDTVDTQYF. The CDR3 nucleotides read TGTGCCAGCTCACCACCAGATACGGTGGATACGCAGTATTTT.

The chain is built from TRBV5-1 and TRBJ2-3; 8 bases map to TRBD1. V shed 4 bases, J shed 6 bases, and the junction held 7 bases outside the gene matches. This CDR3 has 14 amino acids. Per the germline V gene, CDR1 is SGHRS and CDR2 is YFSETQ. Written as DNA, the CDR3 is TGCGCCAGCAGCCTCCAGGGGGCTAAGGATACGCAGTATTTT. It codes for CASSLQGAKDTQYF.

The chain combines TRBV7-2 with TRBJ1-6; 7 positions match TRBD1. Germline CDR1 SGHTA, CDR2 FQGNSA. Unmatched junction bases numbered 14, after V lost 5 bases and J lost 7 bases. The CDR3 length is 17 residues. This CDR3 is CASSRTSEGARNSPLHF. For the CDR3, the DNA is TGTGCCAGCAGCAGAACGTCAGAGGGGGCGCGGAATTCACCCCTCCACTTT.

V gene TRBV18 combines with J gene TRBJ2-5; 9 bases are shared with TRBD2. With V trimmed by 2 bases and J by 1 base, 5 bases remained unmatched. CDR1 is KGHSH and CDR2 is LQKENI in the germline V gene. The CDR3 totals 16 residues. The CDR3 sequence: CASSPEPSGIQETQYF. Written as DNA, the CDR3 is TGTGCCAGCTCACCAGAGCCTAGCGGGATCCAAGAGACCCAGTACTTC.

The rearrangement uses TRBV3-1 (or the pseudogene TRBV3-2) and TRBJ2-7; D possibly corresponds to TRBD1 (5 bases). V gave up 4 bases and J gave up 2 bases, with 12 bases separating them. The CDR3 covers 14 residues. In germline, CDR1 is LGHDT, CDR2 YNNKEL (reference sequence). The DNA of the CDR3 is TGTGCCAGCAGCCCTCAGGGTTCCGCCTACGAGCAGTACTTC. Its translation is CASSPQGSAYEQYF.